Sequencing of this T cell receptor beta chain was carried out in a study of graft-versus-host responses after intestinal transplantation. V was pared by 0 bases and J by 1 base, with 12 bases between. The germline CDR1 and CDR2 sequences are MGHRA and YSYEKL. CDR3 length equals 16 residues. Profiling relied on immunoSEQ multiplex PCR, and the TCRdb table lists in-frame clones only, not all of them. Here the sample spans around 9,900 clones, nearly 95% being singletons. The TCR sequence derives from a human patient who received an intestinal transplant, so some T cells may come from the graft donor. The chain carries TRBV4-1 and TRBJ2-5; D remains ambiguous. Sequenced here: bone marrow, sampled around 520 days after intestinal transplantation. CDR3 DNA: TGCGCCAGCAGCCAAGATCGGATCCACGGCCAAGAGACCCAGTACTTC. It specifies CASSQDRIHGQETQYF.